This TCR beta chain was captured by sequencing in a study of identical twins. A single record per CDR3 protein comes from TCRdb applying MiXCR to the 5' RACE reads. The table has 1.5 million to 2 million distinct CDR3 sequences, about 32% seen once. All donors were healthy, and all were Caucasian. The CDR3 length is 15 residues. The V and J ends lost 3 bases and 3 bases, in that order; junction bases with no gene match: 6. Looked up from germline, CDR1 is MNHEY and CDR2 is SVGEGT. V and J are TRBV6-2 or TRBV6-3 and TRBJ2-7; 9 bases match TRBD2. The receptor's source is a newborn girl in good health. Specimen: cord blood. The CDR3 reads CASSYRGLAYYEQYF. CDR3 nucleotides: TGTGCCAGCAGTTATAGGGGACTAGCTTACTACGAGCAGTACTTC.